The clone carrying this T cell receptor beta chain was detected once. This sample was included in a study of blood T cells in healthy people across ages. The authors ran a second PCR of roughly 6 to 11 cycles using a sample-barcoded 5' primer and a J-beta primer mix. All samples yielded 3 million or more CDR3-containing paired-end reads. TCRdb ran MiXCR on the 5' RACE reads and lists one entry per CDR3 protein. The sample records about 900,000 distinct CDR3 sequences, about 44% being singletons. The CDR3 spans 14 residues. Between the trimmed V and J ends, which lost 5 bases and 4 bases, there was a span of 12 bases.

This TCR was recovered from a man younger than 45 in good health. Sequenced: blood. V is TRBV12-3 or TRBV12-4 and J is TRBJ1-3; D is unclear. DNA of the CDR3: TGTGCCAGCAGTGGACCGGGAGCCGGAAACACCATATATTTT. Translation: CASSGPGAGNTIYF.